This T cell receptor beta chain appears in the sequencing data of a study of shared clonotypes between healthy human individuals. The study, taken as a whole, reports: Between several donors, naive CD4 clonotypes were shared at a level of approximately 5%.

In the case of this clone: Its antigen is currently unknown.

Donors comprised healthy HIV-negative adults lacking recent acute infections or vaccinations. With 1 base removed from V and 4 bases from J, the gap between germline ends came to 9 bases. Germline V gene lookup returns CDR1 SEHNR and CDR2 FQNEAQ (reference sequence). The CDR3 contains 14 residues. Methods used by the authors: Filtering was not the same, since immunoSEQ gave junction-only sequences without quality scores. TCRdb's table, derived via immunoSEQ multiplex PCR, lists solely in-frame clones and lacks some. V, J and clone size are those of that table, while D and trimming were read from the DNA. The sample holds roughly 1,600,000 clones, approximately 98.5% seen once.

The V and J genes are TRBV7-9 and TRBJ2-3; D gene unclear. The sequence was obtained from a man aged 25 to 40 in good health. The sample taken for sequencing was naive CD4+ T cells sorted from blood. Subset described: CD45RA+ positively selected. CDR3 sequence reads: CASSLGSSPDTQYF. CDR3 coding DNA: TGTGCCAGCAGCTTAGGCTCCAGCCCAGATACGCAGTATTTT.